This is a list of T cell receptor beta chains from one sample in a study of T-cell reconstitution after alpha-beta-depleted transplantation in children. One entry per CDR3 protein, called by TCRdb with MiXCR from the PCR reads. The table records roughly 500,000 distinct CDR3 sequences, around 12% of them present only once. The sequencing here drew on PBMCs from the stem cell graft donor, taken from the stem cell graft. All receptors come from a human donor who donated a stem cell graft to a child with combined immunodeficiency. CDR3s include the opening cysteine and the closing phenylalanine or tryptophan.

v_call	j_call	cdr3_aa
TRBV9	TRBJ2-3	CASSASTGRTDTQYF
TRBV5-1	TRBJ2-7	CASSSIKGSLKEDEEYF
TRBV13	TRBJ2-3	CASRTYGRANTDTQYF
TRBV9	TRBJ1-1	CASSTSQGFSDEAFF
TRBV6-2/TRBV6-3	TRBJ2-3	CASSHWTDTQYF
TRBV5-1	TRBJ2-5	CASTAGTGEETQYF
TRBV30	TRBJ2-2	CAWNRDNAGELFF
TRBV24-1	TRBJ2-1	CATSDPSGRENYNEQFF
TRBV12-3/TRBV12-4	TRBJ2-2	CASGPIQAGTGELFF
TRBV6-6	TRBJ1-5	CASSFLEQPQHF
TRBV6-1	TRBJ1-1	CASRNGLNREMNTEAFF
TRBV27	TRBJ1-2	CASSLGVDYGYTF
TRBV5-1	TRBJ2-1	CASSPSITNIYNEQFF
TRBV10-3	TRBJ1-2	CAISESGDLTVGYTF
TRBV20-1	TRBJ2-5	CSARGLAGGPGETQYF
TRBV12-3/TRBV12-4	TRBJ1-3	CASREVVYSGNTIYF
TRBV6-1	TRBJ1-1	CASRGQLDTEAFF
TRBV7-2	TRBJ2-7	CASSTPGGTSGYEQYF
TRBV12-3/TRBV12-4	TRBJ2-3	CASTRLERTDTQYF
TRBV12-5	TRBJ1-4	CASGLAVRTGQSNEKLFF
TRBV11-2	TRBJ2-2	CASSARVTGELFF
TRBV27	TRBJ2-3	CASSLLGLAGWDTQYF
TRBV12-3/TRBV12-4	TRBJ2-4	CASSLQGLLAKNIQYF
TRBV27	TRBJ2-3	CASSFFPADTQYF
TRBV7-8	TRBJ1-1	CASSLRQGARIAEAFF
TRBV9	TRBJ2-1	CASSALAGGSPYNEQFF
TRBV13	TRBJ2-5	CASGSRLERGFQETQYF
TRBV7-8	TRBJ1-6	CASSLEGHPNSPLHF
TRBV12-3/TRBV12-4	TRBJ2-7	CASSFAGGASYEQYF
TRBV20-1	TRBJ2-7	CSARSGDAPYEQYF
TRBV27	TRBJ2-1	CASTRRGPNNEQFF
TRBV6-2/TRBV6-3	TRBJ2-2	CASTLGGVTGELFF
TRBV10-3	TRBJ2-1	CAISESPGLAGINEQFF
TRBV30	TRBJ1-1	CAWSPDTVVATEAFF
TRBV20-1	TRBJ2-1	CSARVFRTNTHNEQFF
TRBV5-1	TRBJ2-2	CASRRDSWTGELFF
TRBV7-9	TRBJ1-6	CASSSTPLHF
TRBV29-1	TRBJ2-7	CSVDLGQLTYEQYF
TRBV3-1	TRBJ1-5	CASSQGKDQPQHF
TRBV7-9	TRBJ2-3	CASSRTRGLGTDTQYF
TRBV20-1	TRBJ2-5	CSARDGTSGMRETQYF
TRBV20-1	TRBJ1-1	CSARTPRRVSNTEAFF
TRBV20-1	TRBJ2-2	CSARGPGSSANTGELFF
TRBV27	TRBJ2-5	CASSLSAHIVNKETQYF
TRBV6-6	TRBJ2-7	CASSAGDEQYF
TRBV5-1	TRBJ2-3	CASSLRASGSFAPDTQYF
TRBV12-3/TRBV12-4	TRBJ1-1	CASSLFRVNTEAFF
TRBV24-1	TRBJ1-2	CATSGNTGAANYGYTF
TRBV20-1	TRBJ2-2	CSARDPRGAGELFF
TRBV20-1	TRBJ2-2	CSARDISTGELFF
TRBV20-1	TRBJ1-1	CSALRVYTEAFF
TRBV27	TRBJ2-5	CASSLFGGSNRETQYF
TRBV4-2	TRBJ2-1	CASSRLPSDNEQFF
TRBV20-1	TRBJ2-7	CSARDGGGYYEQYF
TRBV7-2	TRBJ2-1	CASSLVSGRAGEQFF